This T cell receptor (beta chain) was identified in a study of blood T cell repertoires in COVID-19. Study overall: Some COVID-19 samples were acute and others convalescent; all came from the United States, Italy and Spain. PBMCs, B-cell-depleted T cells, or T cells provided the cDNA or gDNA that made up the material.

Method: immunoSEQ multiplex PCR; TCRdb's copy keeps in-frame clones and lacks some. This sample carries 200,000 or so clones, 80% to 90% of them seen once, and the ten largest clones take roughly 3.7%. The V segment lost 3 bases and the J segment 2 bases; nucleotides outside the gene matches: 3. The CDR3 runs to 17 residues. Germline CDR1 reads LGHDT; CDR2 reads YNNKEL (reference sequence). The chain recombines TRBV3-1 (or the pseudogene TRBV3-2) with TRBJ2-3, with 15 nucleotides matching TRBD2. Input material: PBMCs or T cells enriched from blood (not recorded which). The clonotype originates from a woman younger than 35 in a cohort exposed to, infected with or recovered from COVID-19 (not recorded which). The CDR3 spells CASSQGTSGRTTDTQYF. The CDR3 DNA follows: TGTGCCAGCAGCCAGGGGACTAGCGGGAGGACCACAGATACGCAGTATTTT.